A selection of T cell receptor beta chains follows, all from one sample in a study of Ad26.COV2.S vaccination and SARS-CoV-2 variants. The table came from immunoSEQ multiplex PCR; TCRdb's copy has only in-frame clones and leaves some out. The sample carries 510,000 or so clones, roughly nine tenths recorded once. The sequencing here drew on peripheral blood, taken in a trial of Ad26.COV2.S vaccine versus placebo. Every receptor here comes from a person aged 18-65 years who received the Ad26.COV2.S COVID-19 vaccine or a placebo. Each CDR3 is given with its conserved first and last residue. D genes are given only for firm matches. Only part of the rows carry a size: once, few, many, or a class if the clone is expanded.

d_gene | abundance | j_gene | v_gene | CDR3nt | CDR3aa
. | . | TRBJ2-7 | TRBV7-2 | TGTGCCAGCAGCCCCGGGGGAGTTCGCTCCTACGAGCAGTACTTC | CASSPGGVRSYEQYF
TRBD2 | once | TRBJ2-7 | TRBV7-6 | TGTGCCAGCAGCAAGGGACTAGCGGGACACGAGCAGTACTTC | CASSKGLAGHEQYF
. | . | TRBJ2-1 | TRBV6-4 | TGTGCCAGCAGCCCACTGGGGAGCTCCTACAATGAGCAGTTCTTC | CASSPLGSSYNEQFF
TRBD2 | . | TRBJ2-7 | TRBV4-1 | TGCGCCAGCAGCCAGGGGCCGGGAGGGTACGAGCAGTACTTC | CASSQGPGGYEQYF
TRBD1 | few | TRBJ2-6 | TRBV7-6 | TGTGCCAGCAGCGGCCAGCAGGGACAGGGCAGCTCTGGGGCCAACGTCCTGACTTTC | CASSGQQGQGSSGANVLTF
TRBD2 | . | TRBJ2-1 | TRBV28 | TGTGCCAGCAGTTCCACATACCTCAGATACCGGGGACTAGCGGGGGACAATGAGCAGTTCTTC | CASSSTYLRYRGLAGDNEQFF
. | . | TRBJ1-3 | TRBV10-3 | TGTGCCATCAGTGAGTGGGGGGTCTCTGGAAACACCATATATTTT | CAISEWGVSGNTIYF
. | . | TRBJ1-4 | TRBV18 | TGTGCCAGCTCCCACCCAGAAGGGGGTGAGGAAAAACTGTTTTTT | CASSHPEGGEEKLFF
. | . | TRBJ2-7 | TRBV19 | TGTGCCAGTAGTATAGCCCCCCTAGGGGGCTACGAGCAGTACTTC | CASSIAPLGGYEQYF
. | . | TRBJ1-1 | TRBV30 | TGTGCCTGGAGTAAAATGAACACTGAAGCTTTCTTT | CAWSKMNTEAFF
. | . | TRBJ1-3 | TRBV5-1 | TGCGCCAGCAGCCCCTCTGGAAACACCATATATTTT | CASSPSGNTIYF